This entry concerns a single T cell receptor beta chain. Its specificity is unknown. This specimen comes from a study of a mutant IDH1 vaccine in newly diagnosed glioma. TCRdb's table, derived via immunoSEQ multiplex PCR, lists solely in-frame clones and lacks some. The table lists roughly 49,000 clones, around 94% of them singletons, with around 2% in the top ten. Trimming pared 3 bases from V and 1 base from J, leaving 7 bases between. This CDR3 region has 15 residues. Germline CDR1 and CDR2: SGHDN and FVKESK. Time point noted: week 35, safety follow-up. Vaccination used 300 ug of mutant IDH1 20-mer peptide per dose, with topical imiquimod.

The TCR originated in a man aged 45-65 years with glioma. The chain links TRBV14 to TRBJ2-6; unclear D gene. The sample here was PBMCs, taken from a glioma patient whose treatment included an IDH1 peptide vaccine. CDR3 DNA sequence: TGTGCCAGCAGCCATACAGTGTCTGGGGCCAACGTCCTGACTTTC. Protein sequence: CASSHTVSGANVLTF.